This TCR beta chain was obtained from a study of blood T cell repertoires in COVID-19. Study-wide context: Sites across the United States, Italy and Spain contributed samples from acute and convalescent COVID-19.

V lost 5 bases, J lost 2 bases, and 11 bases lay in between. Germline V gives CDR1 LGHNT, CDR2 FRNRAP. The CDR3 has 14 residues. As originally analysed: From reference gene primer amplification, estimates of nucleated cell counts were derived. Clones were read by immunoSEQ multiplex PCR, and TCRdb kept only the in-frame ones, dropping some. That table supplies the V and J calls and clone size; D and trimming were determined from the DNA. The sample lists about 280,000 clones; around 90% were seen once. This clone was counted once. The sequence was collected from a man between 50 and 59 years old with acute or convalescent COVID-19. The chain couples TRBV12-5 to TRBJ2-3, with D possibly matching TRBD1 (6 bases). Material: peripheral blood. In DNA form, the CDR3 reads TGTGCTAGTGGTCTCGGACAGTCCACAGATACGCAGTATTTT. Translated: CASGLGQSTDTQYF.